These T cell receptor beta chains were read from a single sample in a study of T cell repertoires in cytomegalovirus infection. A single record per CDR3 protein comes from TCRdb applying MiXCR to the reads. The sample has roughly 90,000 distinct CDR3 sequences; 20% to 30% are singletons. No antigens are known for them. The source material was CD8+ T cells from cultured PBMCs, sampled from culture after CMV antigen stimulation. The receptors were gathered from a human donor in good health (CMV status not recorded). Some clones in this sample may be carry-over from other donors' samples. Both conserved end residues are part of each CDR3. D genes are given only for firm matches. Only part of the rows carry a size: once, few, many, or a class if the clone is expanded.

v_call: TRBV6-1; d_call: .; j_call: TRBJ1-6; clone_size: many; cdr3_aa: CASSPGTGVNSPLHF; cdr3_nt: TGTGCCAGCAGCCCCGGGACGGGGGTGAATTCACCCCTCCACTTT
v_call: TRBV28; d_call: TRBD1; j_call: TRBJ2-7; clone_size: .; cdr3_aa: CASSLWDRGAYEQYF; cdr3_nt: TGTGCCAGCAGTTTATGGGACAGGGGAGCCTACGAGCAGTACTTC
v_call: TRBV6-2/TRBV6-3; d_call: .; j_call: TRBJ1-6; clone_size: many; cdr3_aa: CASTNGAGNSPLHF; cdr3_nt: TGTGCCAGCACCAACGGGGCAGGGAATTCACCCCTCCACTTT
v_call: TRBV7-8; d_call: .; j_call: TRBJ1-2; clone_size: .; cdr3_aa: CASSLGSGGYTF; cdr3_nt: TGTGCCAGCAGCTTAGGTTCTGGTGGCTACACCTTC
v_call: TRBV6-1; d_call: TRBD1; j_call: TRBJ1-5; clone_size: many; cdr3_aa: CASSSGQGYNQPQHF; cdr3_nt: TGTGCCAGCAGTTCTGGACAGGGTTATAATCAGCCCCAGCATTTT
v_call: TRBV28; d_call: .; j_call: TRBJ1-1; clone_size: few; cdr3_aa: CASYDFGNTEAFF; cdr3_nt: TGTGCCAGCTATGATTTCGGGAACACTGAAGCTTTCTTT
v_call: TRBV4-1; d_call: .; j_call: TRBJ2-7; clone_size: .; cdr3_aa: CASSHFDTGEQYF; cdr3_nt: TGCGCCAGCAGCCATTTCGACACGGGGGAGCAGTACTTC
v_call: TRBV7-2; d_call: .; j_call: TRBJ1-1; clone_size: many; cdr3_aa: CASSLVDRPNTEAFF; cdr3_nt: TGTGCCAGCAGCTTAGTCGACAGGCCGAACACTGAAGCTTTCTTT
v_call: TRBV7-6; d_call: .; j_call: TRBJ1-1; clone_size: many; cdr3_aa: CASSLGAGASTEAFF; cdr3_nt: TGTGCCAGCAGCTTAGGGGCAGGGGCAAGCACTGAAGCTTTCTTT
v_call: TRBV7-9; d_call: .; j_call: TRBJ2-7; clone_size: .; cdr3_aa: CASSFLAEQYF; cdr3_nt: TGTGCCAGCAGCTTCCTTGCCGAGCAGTACTTC
v_call: TRBV7-3; d_call: TRBD2; j_call: TRBJ2-1; clone_size: .; cdr3_aa: CTSSSRTSGGAGNEQFF; cdr3_nt: TGTACCAGCAGCTCCCGGACTAGCGGGGGGGCGGGGAATGAGCAGTTCTTC
v_call: TRBV20-1; d_call: .; j_call: TRBJ2-7; clone_size: few; cdr3_aa: CSASGGPYEQYF; cdr3_nt: TGCAGTGCTAGCGGGGGGCCCTACGAGCAGTACTTC
v_call: TRBV24-1; d_call: .; j_call: TRBJ2-1; clone_size: .; cdr3_aa: CATSRGRLGNNEQFF; cdr3_nt: TGTGCCACCAGCCGAGGGAGGCTGGGGAACAATGAGCAGTTCTTC
v_call: TRBV9; d_call: TRBD1; j_call: TRBJ1-1; clone_size: .; cdr3_aa: CASSVEAGGTEAFF; cdr3_nt: TGTGCCAGCAGCGTAGAGGCAGGGGGCACTGAAGCTTTCTTT
v_call: TRBV27; d_call: .; j_call: TRBJ1-1; clone_size: .; cdr3_aa: CASSMGTVNTEAFF; cdr3_nt: TGTGCCAGCAGTATGGGGACCGTGAACACTGAAGCTTTCTTT
v_call: TRBV6-2/TRBV6-3; d_call: TRBD1; j_call: TRBJ1-5; clone_size: few; cdr3_aa: CASNDRVGQPQHF; cdr3_nt: TGTGCCAGCAACGACAGGGTTGGACAGCCCCAGCATTTT
v_call: TRBV19; d_call: .; j_call: TRBJ1-3; clone_size: few; cdr3_aa: CASSIDLRAGNTIYF; cdr3_nt: TGTGCCAGTAGTATAGATCTCCGGGCTGGAAACACCATATATTTT
v_call: TRBV27; d_call: .; j_call: TRBJ1-1; clone_size: few; cdr3_aa: CASGRETEAFF; cdr3_nt: TGTGCCAGCGGCAGGGAGACTGAAGCTTTCTTT
v_call: TRBV14; d_call: .; j_call: TRBJ2-2; clone_size: few; cdr3_aa: CASSQDIAGTAGELFF; cdr3_nt: TGTGCCAGCAGCCAAGATATAGCGGGGACAGCCGGGGAGCTGTTTTTT
v_call: TRBV20-1; d_call: TRBD2; j_call: TRBJ2-3; clone_size: once; cdr3_aa: CIARSLTSGSPDTQYF; cdr3_nt: TGCATTGCTAGGTCACTGACTAGCGGGAGCCCAGATACGCAGTATTTT
v_call: TRBV28; d_call: .; j_call: TRBJ2-3; clone_size: few; cdr3_aa: CARGGTQYF; cdr3_nt: TGTGCCAGAGGGGGGACGCAGTATTTT
v_call: TRBV11-3; d_call: TRBD1; j_call: TRBJ2-7; clone_size: many; cdr3_aa: CASSSRDRDVYEQYF; cdr3_nt: TGTGCCAGCAGCTCCCGGGACAGAGACGTTTACGAGCAGTACTTC
v_call: TRBV12-3/TRBV12-4; d_call: TRBD2; j_call: TRBJ2-7; clone_size: few; cdr3_aa: CASSVGGREQYF; cdr3_nt: TGTGCCAGCAGTGTCGGGGGGAGGGAGCAGTACTTC
v_call: TRBV9; d_call: .; j_call: TRBJ1-5; clone_size: .; cdr3_aa: CASSKEGNQPQHF; cdr3_nt: TGTGCCAGCAGCAAGGAAGGAAATCAGCCCCAGCATTTT